This is a list of T cell receptor beta chains from one sample in a study of radiotherapy plus CTLA-4 blockade in lung cancer. Generated by immunoSEQ multiplex PCR, the TCRdb table keeps only in-frame clones and is missing some. The profile shows 34,000 or so clones, around 70% of them singletons. Material: peripheral blood, obtained from a patient treated with radiotherapy plus ipilimumab. Receptor source: a human donor with non-small cell lung cancer that progressed on radiotherapy plus ipilimumab. The CDR3 runs from the conserved cysteine through the conserved F or W. The D gene is left open where the match is weak.

>TRBJ1-3|.|TRBV2|12
CASRLEGHTIYF
>TRBJ2-7|.|TRBV14|14
CASSQKAGSYEQYF
>TRBJ2-3|TRBD2|TRBV5-1|15
CASSLAAGGTDTQYF
>TRBJ2-5|TRBD2|TRBV15|13
CATSGGPQETQYF
>TRBJ1-1|.|TRBV5-1|13
CASSTGQNTEAFF
>TRBJ2-5|TRBD1|TRBV28|17
CASSLNSGQGAGETQYF
>TRBJ2-2|.|TRBV9|13
CASGPILTGELFF
>TRBJ2-1|TRBD2|TRBV6-1|15
CASSAGGLTYNEQFF
>TRBJ1-6|.|TRBV28|15
CATTPQGSPNSPLHF
>TRBJ2-7|.|TRBV7-6|15
CASSLDFGYTYEQYF
>TRBJ1-5|.|TRBV2|15
CASSPYVGGIQPQHF
>TRBJ1-4|TRBD1|TRBV9|18
CASSVGKLGTGRNEKLFF
>TRBJ1-2|.|TRBV7-9|15
CASSLLSVHEGGYTF
>TRBJ2-3|.|TRBV4-1|12
CASSLSTSTQYF
>TRBJ2-5|.|TRBV28|14
CASRGAAGWETQYF
>TRBJ2-5|.|TRBV5-6|12
CASRVRRETQYF
>TRBJ2-1|.|TRBV25-1|13
CASSDGQFNEQFF
>TRBJ2-7|.|TRBV11-2|13
CASSLGPNYEQYF
>TRBJ2-1|TRBD2|TRBV6-1|19
CASSGPSGRLYRSYNEQFF
>TRBJ2-7|.|TRBV11-2|14
CASSLGPGTYEQYF
>TRBJ2-7|.|TRBV4-2|13
CASSHSRGREQYF
>TRBJ1-2|TRBD1|TRBV2|13
CASSDRADYGYTF
>TRBJ1-1|.|TRBV9|13
CASKAPPFTEAFF
>TRBJ2-5|TRBD1|TRBV5-1|18
CASSLVGTGGYRQETQYF
>TRBJ2-1|.|TRBV7-3|14
CASSPTDSRGGQFF
>TRBJ1-6|TRBD1|TRBV27|15
CASSLEGANNSPLHF
>TRBJ1-6|.|TRBV5-1|14
CAEIMAMTNSPLHF
>TRBJ2-1|TRBD2|TRBV28|17
CASSSPSLAVDYNEQFF
>TRBJ2-3|TRBD2|TRBV6-1|14
CASAGLAGGDTQYF
>TRBJ2-3|TRBD1|TRBV7-9|15
CASSLFDRGEDTQYF
>TRBJ2-1|.|TRBV9|14
CASSFRDNYNEQFF
>TRBJ1-3|.|TRBV28|15
CASREESISGNTIYF
>TRBJ1-1|.|TRBV4-3|15
CASSHRRTVNTEAFF
>TRBJ2-7|TRBD1|TRBV5-4|14
CASSGGDRGYEQYF
>TRBJ2-7|.|TRBV4-1|14
CASSQALDRGEQYF
>TRBJ2-1|TRBD2|TRBV11-2|13
CAISGLAGGSQFF
>TRBJ1-5|TRBD1|TRBV28|17
CASRALGQGAGDQPQHF
>TRBJ2-1|TRBD2|TRBV15|14
CATSFSSGSNEQFF
>TRBJ2-1|TRBD2|TRBV7-2|15
CASSLNSGSLGEQFF
>TRBJ2-5|.|TRBV21-1|20
CASSSRSRLAGGSYQETQYF